What follows are 3 T cell receptor beta chains derived from one specimen sequenced in a study of T cell changes during pregnancy in multiple sclerosis. Profiling relied on immunoSEQ multiplex PCR, and the TCRdb table lists in-frame clones only, not all of them. The data hold fewer than 75,000 clones, with about 90% observed a single time. The input for sequencing was peripheral blood, taken in the first trimester of pregnancy. The receptor set was obtained from a female donor with multiple sclerosis, enrolled in a pregnancy study.

The chain has TRBV10-3 and TRBJ1-1; unclear D gene. Trimming took off 0 bases at V and 6 bases at J, with 23 bases between the two ends. CDR1 and CDR2 from the germline V gene are ENHRY and SYGVKD. The CDR3 length is 18 residues. CDR3 loop: CAISESTLEGPPDPEAFF. CDR3 nucleotides: TGTGCCATCAGTGAGTCGACGTTGGAGGGCCCCCCGGACCCTGAAGCTTTCTTT.

The chain joins TRBV7-9 to TRBJ2-1; 7 nucleotides match TRBD2. In germline, CDR1 is SEHNR, CDR2 FQNEAQ (reference sequence). Germline trimming cut 0 bases from V and 5 bases from J; bases unmatched to any gene: 7. This CDR3 region has 16 residues. CDR3 sequence: CASSLARSSGDNEQFF. CDR3 nucleotides: TGTGCCAGCAGCTTAGCGCGCTCTAGCGGAGACAATGAGCAGTTCTTC.

The rearrangement links TRBV7-3 to TRBJ2-1, with TRBD2 matching over 8 bases. Per germline, CDR1 SGHTA and CDR2 FQGTGA. The CDR3 loop spans 17 amino acids. J lost 2 bases, V lost 5 bases, and 11 bases had no gene match. CDR3 residues: CASSPRASGPTYNEQFF. The CDR3 bases are TGTGCCAGCAGCCCCCGGGCTAGCGGGCCAACCTACAATGAGCAGTTCTTC. The full variable domain, with the rest looked up from reference TRBV7-3 and TRBJ2-1, is GAGVSQTPSNKVTEKGKYVELRCDPISGHTALYWYRQSLGQGPEFLIYFQGTGAADDSGLPNDRFFAVRPEGSVSTLKIQRTERGDSAVYLCASSPRASGPTYNEQFFGPGTRLTVL.